This T cell receptor (beta chain) was documented in a study of long-term antiretroviral therapy in people with HIV. The germline V gene encodes CDR1 SGHDT and CDR2 YYEEEE. This CDR3 is 14 amino acids long. V lost 4 bases, J lost 6 bases, and 6 bases stayed unmatched. Run at survey level, the immunoSEQ assay was version v3.0. Clones were sequenced by immunoSEQ multiplex PCR, and TCRdb holds only the in-frame ones, with some missing. The profile shows about 20,000 clones, approximately 90% of them singletons. Study findings and constraints: The study found narrower CDR3 length ranges in HIV repertoires than in controls. Blood collection from about 2003 to 2018 possibly occurred under older ART regimens.

About this clone: Its specificity is unknown.

The input for sequencing was unsorted PBMCs, taken approximately 4.5 years before starting antiretroviral therapy. The sequence derives from a woman aged 25 to 45 with HIV. This chain uses TRBV5-6 with TRBJ2-3; 9 positions match TRBD2. CDR3 region: CASSRGGASDTQYF. CDR3 nucleotides: TGTGCCAGCAGCCGCGGGGGGGCATCGGATACGCAGTATTTT. The variable domain in full, with the rest retrieved from reference TRBV5-6 and TRBJ2-3, is DAGVTQSPTHLIKTRGQQVTLRCSPKSGHDTVSWYQQALGQGPQFIFQYYEEEERQRGNFPDRFSGHQFPNYSSELNVNALLLGDSALYLCASSRGGASDTQYFGPGTRLTVL.